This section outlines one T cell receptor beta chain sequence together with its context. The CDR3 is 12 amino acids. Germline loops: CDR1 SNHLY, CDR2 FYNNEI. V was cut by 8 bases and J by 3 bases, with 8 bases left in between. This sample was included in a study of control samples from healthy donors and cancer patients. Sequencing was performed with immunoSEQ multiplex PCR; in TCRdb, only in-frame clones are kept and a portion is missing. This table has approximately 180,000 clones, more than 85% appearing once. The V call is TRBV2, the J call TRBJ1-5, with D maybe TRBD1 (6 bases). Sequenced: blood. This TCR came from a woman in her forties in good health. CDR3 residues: CASGGNNQPQHF. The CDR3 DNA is TGTGCCAGCGGGGGCAACAATCAGCCCCAGCATTTT.